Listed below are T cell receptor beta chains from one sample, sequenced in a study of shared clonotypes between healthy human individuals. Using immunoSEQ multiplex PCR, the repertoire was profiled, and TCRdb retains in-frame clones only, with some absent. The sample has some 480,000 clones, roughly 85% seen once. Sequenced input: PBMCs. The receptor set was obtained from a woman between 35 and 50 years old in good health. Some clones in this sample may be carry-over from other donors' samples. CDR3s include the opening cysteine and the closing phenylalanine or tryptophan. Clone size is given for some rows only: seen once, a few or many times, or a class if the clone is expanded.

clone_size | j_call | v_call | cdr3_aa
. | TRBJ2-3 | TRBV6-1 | CASSEALYGGRDTQYF
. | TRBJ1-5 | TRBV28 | CASFRRDRAQPQHF
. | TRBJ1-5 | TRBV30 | CAWSVGRSRPQHF
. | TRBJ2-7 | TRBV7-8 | CASSPWTSGSLGEQYF
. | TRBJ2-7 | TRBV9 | CASSQGLAGVEQYF
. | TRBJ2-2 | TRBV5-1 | CASSLEGGTGELFF
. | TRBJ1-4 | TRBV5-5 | CASSPEGGGEKLFF
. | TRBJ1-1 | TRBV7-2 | CASSFPGRVAFF
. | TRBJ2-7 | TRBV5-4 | CASSLTSGSYEQYF
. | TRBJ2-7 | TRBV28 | CASSLRTGAYEQYF
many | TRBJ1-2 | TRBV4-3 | CASSQRGDGYTF
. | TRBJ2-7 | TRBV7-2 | CASSLVGNTYEQYF
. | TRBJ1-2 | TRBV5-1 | CASSLKGNGYTF
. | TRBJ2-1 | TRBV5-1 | CASRLNSDEQFF
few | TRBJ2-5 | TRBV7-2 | CASSLFRKSTGSRETQYF
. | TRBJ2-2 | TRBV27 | CASSLYLRGTGELFF
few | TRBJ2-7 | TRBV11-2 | CASSLGASGRADEQYF
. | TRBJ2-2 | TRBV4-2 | CASSQDFRGGGTGELFF
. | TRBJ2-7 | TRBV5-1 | CASKGKSSYEQYF
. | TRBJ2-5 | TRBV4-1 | CASSPRTSGETQYF